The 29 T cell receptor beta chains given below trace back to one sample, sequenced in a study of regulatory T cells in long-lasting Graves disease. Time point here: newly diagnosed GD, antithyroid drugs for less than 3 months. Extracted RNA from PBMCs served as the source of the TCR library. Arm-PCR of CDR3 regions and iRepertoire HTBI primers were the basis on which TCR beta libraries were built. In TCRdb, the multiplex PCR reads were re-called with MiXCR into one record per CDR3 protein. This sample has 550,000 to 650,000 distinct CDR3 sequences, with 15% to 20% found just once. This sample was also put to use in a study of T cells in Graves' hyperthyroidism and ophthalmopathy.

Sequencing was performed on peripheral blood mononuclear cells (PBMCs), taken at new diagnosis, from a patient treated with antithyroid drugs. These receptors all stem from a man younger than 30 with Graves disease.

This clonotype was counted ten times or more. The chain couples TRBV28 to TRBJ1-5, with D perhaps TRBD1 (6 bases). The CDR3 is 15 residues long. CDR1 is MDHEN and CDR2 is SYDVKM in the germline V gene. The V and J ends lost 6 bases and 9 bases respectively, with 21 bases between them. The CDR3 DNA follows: TGTGCCAGCAGGTGGGGGGGCCTCACTGGTTGGCCCCAGCATTTT. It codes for CASRWGGLTGWPQHF.

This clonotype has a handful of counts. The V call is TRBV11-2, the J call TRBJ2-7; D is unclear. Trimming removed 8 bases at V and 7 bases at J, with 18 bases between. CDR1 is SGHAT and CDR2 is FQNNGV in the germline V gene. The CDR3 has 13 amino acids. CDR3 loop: CASSSRQPVEQYF. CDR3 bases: TGTGCCAGCTCATCGCGGCAGCCAGTAGAGCAGTACTTC.

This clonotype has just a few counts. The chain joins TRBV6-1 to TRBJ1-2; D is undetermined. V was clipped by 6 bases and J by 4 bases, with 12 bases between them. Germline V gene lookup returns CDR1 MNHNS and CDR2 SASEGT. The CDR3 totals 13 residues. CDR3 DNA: TGTGCCAGCAGCCTTGACACCTTCTATGGCTACACCTTC. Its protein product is CASSLDTFYGYTF.

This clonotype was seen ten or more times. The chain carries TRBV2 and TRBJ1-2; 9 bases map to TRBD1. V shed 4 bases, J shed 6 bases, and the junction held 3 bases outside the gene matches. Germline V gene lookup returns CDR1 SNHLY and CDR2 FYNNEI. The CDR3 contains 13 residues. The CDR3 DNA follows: TGTGCCAGCAGTGTTGGGACAGGGCATGGCTACACCTTC. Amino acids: CASSVGTGHGYTF.

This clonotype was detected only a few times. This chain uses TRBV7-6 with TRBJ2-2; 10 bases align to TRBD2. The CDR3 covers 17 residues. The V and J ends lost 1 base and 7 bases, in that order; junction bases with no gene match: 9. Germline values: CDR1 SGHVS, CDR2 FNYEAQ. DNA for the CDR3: TGTGCCAGCAGCTTAGTGGTTAGCGGGAGGCGGAGCGGGGAGCTGTTTTTT. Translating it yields CASSLVVSGRRSGELFF.

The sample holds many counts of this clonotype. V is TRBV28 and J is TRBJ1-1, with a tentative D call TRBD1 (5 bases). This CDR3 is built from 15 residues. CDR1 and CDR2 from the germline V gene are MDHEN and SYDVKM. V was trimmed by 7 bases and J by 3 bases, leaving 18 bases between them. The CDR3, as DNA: TGTGCCAGCATCCCCCGGGGACGGGGGGACACTGAAGCTTTCTTT. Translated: CASIPRGRGDTEAFF.

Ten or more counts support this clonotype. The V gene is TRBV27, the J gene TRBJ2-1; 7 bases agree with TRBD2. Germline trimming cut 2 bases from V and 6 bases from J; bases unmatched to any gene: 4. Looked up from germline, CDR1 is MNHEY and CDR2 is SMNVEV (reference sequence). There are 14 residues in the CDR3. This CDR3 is CASSLAGAPNEQFF. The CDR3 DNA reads TGTGCCAGCAGTTTAGCGGGAGCCCCCAATGAGCAGTTCTTC.

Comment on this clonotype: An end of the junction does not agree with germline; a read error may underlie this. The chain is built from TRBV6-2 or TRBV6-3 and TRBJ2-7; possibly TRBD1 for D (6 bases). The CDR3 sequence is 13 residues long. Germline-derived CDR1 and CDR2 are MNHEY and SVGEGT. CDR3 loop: CASSYGGWVEQHF. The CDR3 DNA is TGTGCCAGCAGTTACGGGGGCTGGGTCGAGCAGCACTTC.

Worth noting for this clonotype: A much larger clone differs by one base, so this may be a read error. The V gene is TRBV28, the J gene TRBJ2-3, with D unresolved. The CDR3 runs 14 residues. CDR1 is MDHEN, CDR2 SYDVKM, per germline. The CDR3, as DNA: TGTGCCAGCAGTTTCCAGAGTAGCAAAGATACGCAGTATTTT. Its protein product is CASSFQSSKDTQYF.

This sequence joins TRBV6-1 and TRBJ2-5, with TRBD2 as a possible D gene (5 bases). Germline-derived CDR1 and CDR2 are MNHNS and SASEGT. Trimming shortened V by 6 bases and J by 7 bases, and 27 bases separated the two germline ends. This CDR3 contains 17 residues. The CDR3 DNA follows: TGTGCCAGCAGCCAAGACCCGACTCGGGCGGGCGAGAGGACCCAGTACTTC. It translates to CASSQDPTRAGERTQYF.

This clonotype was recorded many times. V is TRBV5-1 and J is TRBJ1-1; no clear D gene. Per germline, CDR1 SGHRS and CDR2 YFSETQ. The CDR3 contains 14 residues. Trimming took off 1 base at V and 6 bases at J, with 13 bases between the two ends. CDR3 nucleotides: TGCGCCAGCAGCTTGAGCCCCGGGAATTCTGAAGCTTTCTTT. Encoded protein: CASSLSPGNSEAFF.

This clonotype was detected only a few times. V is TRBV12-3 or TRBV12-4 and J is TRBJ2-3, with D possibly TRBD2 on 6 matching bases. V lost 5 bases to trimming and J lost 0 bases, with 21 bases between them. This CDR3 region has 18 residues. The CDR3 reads CASSKGERAGTSTDTQYF. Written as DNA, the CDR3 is TGTGCCAGCAGTAAGGGCGAGAGGGCAGGGACTAGCACAGATACGCAGTATTTT.

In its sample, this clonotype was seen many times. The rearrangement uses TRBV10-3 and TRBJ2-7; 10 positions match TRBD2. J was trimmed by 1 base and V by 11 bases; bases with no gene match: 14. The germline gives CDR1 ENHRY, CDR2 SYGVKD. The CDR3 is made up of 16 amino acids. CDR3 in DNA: TGTGCCGGAGGAGCGGGAGGGCCCGATGGATCCTACGAGCAGTACTTC. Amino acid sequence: CAGGAGGPDGSYEQYF.

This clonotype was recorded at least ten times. CDR3 amino acids: CASSLAWTIEAFF. The CDR3 coding sequence is TGTGCCAGCAGCTTAGCTTGGACAATTGAAGCTTTCTTT. The genes are TRBV7-2 and TRBJ1-1, with D possibly being TRBD1 (5 bases). Trimming cost V 0 bases and J 7 bases, with 9 bases left between them. This CDR3 is built from 13 residues. CDR1 SGHTA and CDR2 FQGNSA come from the germline V gene.

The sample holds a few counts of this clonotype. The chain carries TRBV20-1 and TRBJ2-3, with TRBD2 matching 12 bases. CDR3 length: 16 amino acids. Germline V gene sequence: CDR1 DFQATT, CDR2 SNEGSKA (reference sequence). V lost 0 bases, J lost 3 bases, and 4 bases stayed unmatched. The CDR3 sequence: CSARDRLAGGTDTQYF. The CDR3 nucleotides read TGCAGTGCTAGAGATCGGCTAGCGGGAGGGACAGATACGCAGTATTTT.

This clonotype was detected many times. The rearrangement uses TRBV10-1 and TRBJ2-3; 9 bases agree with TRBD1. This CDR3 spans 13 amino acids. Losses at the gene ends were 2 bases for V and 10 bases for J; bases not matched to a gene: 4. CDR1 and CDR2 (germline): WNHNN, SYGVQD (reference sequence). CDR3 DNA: TGCGCCAGCAGTGAGCCCGGACAGGGGCCGCAGTATTTT. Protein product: CASSEPGQGPQYF.

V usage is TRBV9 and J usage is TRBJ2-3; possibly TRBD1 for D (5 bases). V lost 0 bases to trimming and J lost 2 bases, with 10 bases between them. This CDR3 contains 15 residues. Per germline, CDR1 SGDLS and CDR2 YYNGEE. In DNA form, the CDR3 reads TGTGCCAGCAGCGTAGAAGGCAGGGTCACAGATACGCAGTATTTT. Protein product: CASSVEGRVTDTQYF.

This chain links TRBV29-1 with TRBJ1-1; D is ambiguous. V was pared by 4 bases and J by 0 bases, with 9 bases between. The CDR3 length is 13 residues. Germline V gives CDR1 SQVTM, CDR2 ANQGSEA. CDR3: CSVVRRLNTEAFF. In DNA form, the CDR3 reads TGCAGCGTTGTAAGACGGTTGAACACTGAAGCTTTCTTT.

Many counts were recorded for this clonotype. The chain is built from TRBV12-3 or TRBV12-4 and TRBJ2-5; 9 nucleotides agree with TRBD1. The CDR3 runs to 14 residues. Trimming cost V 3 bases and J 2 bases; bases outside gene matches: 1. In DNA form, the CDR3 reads TGTGCCAGCAGTTTCGGGACAGGGCAAGAGACCCAGTACTTC. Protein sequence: CASSFGTGQETQYF.

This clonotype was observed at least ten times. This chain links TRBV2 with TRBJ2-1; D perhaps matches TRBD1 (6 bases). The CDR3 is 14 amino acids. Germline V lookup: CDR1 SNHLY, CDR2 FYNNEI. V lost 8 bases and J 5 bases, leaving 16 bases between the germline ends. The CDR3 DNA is TGTGCCAGCTCAACGGACAGATGGGACAATGAGCAGTTCTTC. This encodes CASSTDRWDNEQFF.

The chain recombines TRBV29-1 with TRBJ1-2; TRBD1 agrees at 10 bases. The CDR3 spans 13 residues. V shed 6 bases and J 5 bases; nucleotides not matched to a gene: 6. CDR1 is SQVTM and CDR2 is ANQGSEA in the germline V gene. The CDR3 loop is CSVRTGGSYGYTF. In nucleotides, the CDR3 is TGCAGCGTCCGGACAGGGGGTAGTTATGGCTACACCTTC. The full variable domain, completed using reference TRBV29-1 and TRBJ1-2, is SAVISQKPSRDICQRGTSLTIQCQVDSQVTMMFWYRQQPGQSLTLIATANQGSEATYESGFVIDKFPISRPNLTFSTLTVSNMSPEDSSIYLCSVRTGGSYGYTFGSGTRLTVV.

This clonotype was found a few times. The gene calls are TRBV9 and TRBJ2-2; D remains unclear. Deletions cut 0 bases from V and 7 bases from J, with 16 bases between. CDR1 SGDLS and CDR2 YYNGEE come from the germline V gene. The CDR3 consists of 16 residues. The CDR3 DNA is TGTGCCAGCAGCGTAGATCGGCTTTCCCCGGGCGGGGAGCTGTTTTTT. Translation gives CASSVDRLSPGGELFF.

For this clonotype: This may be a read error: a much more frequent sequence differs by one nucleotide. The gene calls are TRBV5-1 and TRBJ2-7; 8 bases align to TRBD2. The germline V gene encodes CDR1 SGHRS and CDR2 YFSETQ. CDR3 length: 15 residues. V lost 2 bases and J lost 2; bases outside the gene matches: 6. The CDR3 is CASSFVAGTPYEQYF. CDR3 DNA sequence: TGCGCCAGCAGCTTCGTAGCGGGAACCCCCTACGAGCAGTACTTC.

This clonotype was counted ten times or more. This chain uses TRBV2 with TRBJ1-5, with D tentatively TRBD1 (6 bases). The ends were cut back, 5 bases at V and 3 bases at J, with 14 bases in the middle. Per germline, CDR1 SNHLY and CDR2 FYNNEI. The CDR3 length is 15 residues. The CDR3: CASSLNRVTNQPQHF. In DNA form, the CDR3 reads TGTGCCAGCAGTCTAAACAGGGTTACCAATCAGCCCCAGCATTTT.

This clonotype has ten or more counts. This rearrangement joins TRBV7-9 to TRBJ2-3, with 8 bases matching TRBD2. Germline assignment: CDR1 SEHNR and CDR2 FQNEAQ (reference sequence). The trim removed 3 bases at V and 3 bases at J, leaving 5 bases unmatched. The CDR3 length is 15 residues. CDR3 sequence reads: CASSFLTSATDTQYF. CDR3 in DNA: TGTGCCAGCAGCTTCCTGACTAGCGCTACAGATACGCAGTATTTT.

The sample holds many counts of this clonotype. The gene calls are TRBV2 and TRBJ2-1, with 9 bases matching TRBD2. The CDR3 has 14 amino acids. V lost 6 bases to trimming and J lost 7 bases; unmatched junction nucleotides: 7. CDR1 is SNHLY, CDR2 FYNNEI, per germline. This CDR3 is CASRGLADLNEQFF. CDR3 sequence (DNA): TGTGCCAGCAGGGGACTAGCCGACTTGAATGAGCAGTTCTTC.

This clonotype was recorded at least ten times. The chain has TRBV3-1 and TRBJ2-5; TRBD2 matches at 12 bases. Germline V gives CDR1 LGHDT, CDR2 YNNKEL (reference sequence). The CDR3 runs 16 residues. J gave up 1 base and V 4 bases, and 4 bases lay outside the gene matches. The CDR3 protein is CASSLRLAGVQETQYF. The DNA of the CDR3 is TGTGCCAGCAGCCTGCGACTAGCGGGAGTCCAAGAGACCCAGTACTTC.

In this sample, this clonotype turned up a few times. The CDR3 sequence is CASSDQSSGELFF. In DNA form, the CDR3 reads TGTGCCAGCAGTGATCAGAGCTCCGGGGAGCTGTTTTTT. The chain links TRBV6-1 to TRBJ2-2; D is unresolved. Trimming took off 3 bases at V and 6 bases at J, with 8 bases between the two ends. The CDR3 is 13 amino acids. From germline, CDR1 is MNHNS and CDR2 SASEGT.

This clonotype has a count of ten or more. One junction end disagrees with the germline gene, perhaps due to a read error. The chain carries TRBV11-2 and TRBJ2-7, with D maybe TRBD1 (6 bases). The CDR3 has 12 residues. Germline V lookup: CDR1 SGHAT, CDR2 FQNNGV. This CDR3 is CASRLGGYEQYF. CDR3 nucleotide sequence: TGTGCCAGCAGATTAGGGGGATACGAGCAGTACTTC.